What follows is one TCR beta chain and its context. Its specificity is unknown. This entry comes from a study of immune evolution from preneoplasia to lung adenocarcinoma. Clones were read by immunoSEQ multiplex PCR, and TCRdb kept only the in-frame ones, dropping some. This table holds more than 25,000 clones, around 70% found once. The CDR3 length is 13 residues. Germline V CDR1 and CDR2: MDHEN, SYDVKM. V gave up 8 bases and J gave up 1 base, with 11 bases separating them. Study conclusions and caveats: Normal lung had highest clonality; later lesions appeared denser, more diverse.

Sequencing input: FFPE invasive lung adenocarcinoma tissue. This sequence originates from a person in their sixties with invasive lung adenocarcinoma. Some clones in this sample may be carry-over from other donors' samples. This chain uses TRBV28 with TRBJ1-2; possible D gene TRBD1, 5 bases. The CDR3 loop is CASSQGDNYGYTF. CDR3 DNA: TGTGCCAGCTCTCAGGGAGATAACTATGGCTACACCTTC.